This record covers a single T cell receptor (beta chain). Its specific antigen is unknown. No base-level quality is on record; no much larger clone is a single base apart. The data belong to a study of blood T cell repertoires in COVID-19 (dated by TCRdb to the early 2020s). Background for the entire study: Samples from collaborators originated in the United States, Italy and Spain and spanned both the acute and convalescent phases of COVID-19. The repertoires were released in a freely available public database intended as a resource for research on the immune response to SARS-CoV-2. Where available, HLA class I and class II types were obtained from metadata supplied by the sample provider rather than from assay-based typing. Sample metadata almost always included a de-identified subject ID, COVID-19 status, age in years and sex. The material from the prospective study consisted of cDNA or gDNA derived from T cells, B-cell-depleted T cells, or PBMCs. Deeply sampled blood TCRbeta repertoires from subjects exposed to, actively infected with, or recovered from COVID-19 were included in the dataset. Samples came from the ongoing ImmuneRACE study (first 160 participants) plus 1,254 subjects from 6 global collaborators.

The investigation overall reported the following: Clinical and demographic metadata were provided uncurated, with the amount varying by source and participant.

TCRbeta CDR3 regions were amplified from genomic DNA by means of the immunoSEQ Assay, a bias-controlled multiplex PCR. The authors processed their data as follows. Within the assay, amplification of reference gene primers was used to estimate how many nucleated cells each sample contained. To quantify the absolute abundance of each unique TCRbeta CDR3 rearrangement, sequence reads were collapsed and filtered. For each sample, productive Simpson clonality was calculated by taking the square root of Simpson's diversity index across productive rearrangements. The immuneACCESS repertoire file appears here via TCRdb, limited to in-frame rearrangements. These files lack a portion of the clones; in checked studies, under half of the deficit traces to unresolved V genes, and the cause of the others is not known. V and J calls and clone size come straight from that table; D and trimming were deduced from the DNA. The sample has fewer than 55,000 clones on record, roughly 84% of them singletons. The ten top clones hold around 1.4% of the sample.

Each collaborating institution followed its own protocols to collect whole blood in K2EDTA tubes. For TCRbeta analysis, collaborators shipped samples as frozen whole blood, isolated PBMCs, or DNA extracted from either of those sample types. The sequence came from a man aged 50-59 years with acute or convalescent COVID-19. The sequenced sample consisted of peripheral blood.

The DNA reads TGTGCCAGCTCACCAGGGACAGGCGGCTTAGAGCAGTACTTC. Its coded protein is CASSPGTGGLEQYF. The sequence is built from TRBV18 and TRBJ2-7; 8 bases in the middle match TRBD1. The CDR3 contains 14 residues, cysteine and phenylalanine counted. Only the CDR3 DNA stays, 42 bases, in frame from base 1. Taken from the germline V gene, the CDR1 and CDR2 loops are KGHSH and LQKENI. Trimmed from V: 2 bases; trimmed from J: 7 bases; junction bases lacking a gene match: 7.